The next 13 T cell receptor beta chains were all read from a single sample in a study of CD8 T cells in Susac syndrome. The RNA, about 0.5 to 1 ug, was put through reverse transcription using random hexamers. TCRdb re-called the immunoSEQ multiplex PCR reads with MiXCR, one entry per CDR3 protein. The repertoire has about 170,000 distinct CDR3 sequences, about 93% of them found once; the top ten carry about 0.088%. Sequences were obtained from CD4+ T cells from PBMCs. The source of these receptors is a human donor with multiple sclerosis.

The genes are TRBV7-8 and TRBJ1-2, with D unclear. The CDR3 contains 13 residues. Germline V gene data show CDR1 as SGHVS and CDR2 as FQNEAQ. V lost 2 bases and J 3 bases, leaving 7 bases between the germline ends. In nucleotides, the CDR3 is TGTGCCAGCAGCTTAAGTCAGCACTATGGCTACACCTTC. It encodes CASSLSQHYGYTF.

This CDR3 is CASSESQFSGNTIYF. The CDR3 DNA sequence: TGTGCCAGCAGCGAATCACAGTTCTCTGGAAACACCATATATTTT. J is TRBJ1-3 and V is TRBV9; the D is unclear. The germline gives CDR1 SGDLS, CDR2 YYNGEE. Trimming took off 3 bases at V and 0 bases at J, with 10 bases between the two ends. The CDR3 extends over 15 amino acids.

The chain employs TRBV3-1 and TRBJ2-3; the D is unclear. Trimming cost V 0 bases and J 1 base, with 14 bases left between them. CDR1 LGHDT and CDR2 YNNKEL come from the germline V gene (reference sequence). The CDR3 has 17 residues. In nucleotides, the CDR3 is TGTGCCAGCAGCCAAGATAGGAAGAGAGGACGCACAGATACGCAGTATTTT. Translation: CASSQDRKRGRTDTQYF.

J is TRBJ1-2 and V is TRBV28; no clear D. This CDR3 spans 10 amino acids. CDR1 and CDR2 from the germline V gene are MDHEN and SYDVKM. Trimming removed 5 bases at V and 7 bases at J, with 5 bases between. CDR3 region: CASSRTGYTF. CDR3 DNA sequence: TGTGCCAGCAGTCGTACTGGCTACACCTTC.

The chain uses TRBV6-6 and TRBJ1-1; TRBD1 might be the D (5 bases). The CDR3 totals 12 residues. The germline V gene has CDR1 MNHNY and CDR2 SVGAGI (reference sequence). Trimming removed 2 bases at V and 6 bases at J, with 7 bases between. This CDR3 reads CASSYGGAEAFF. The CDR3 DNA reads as TGTGCCAGCAGTTACGGGGGGGCTGAAGCTTTCTTT.

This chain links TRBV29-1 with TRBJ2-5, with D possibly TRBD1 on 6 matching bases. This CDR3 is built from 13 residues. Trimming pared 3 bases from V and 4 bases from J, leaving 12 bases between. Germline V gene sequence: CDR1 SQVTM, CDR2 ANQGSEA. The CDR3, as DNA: TGCAGCGTTGACACAGGGTGGGGAGAGACCCAGTACTTC. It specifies CSVDTGWGETQYF. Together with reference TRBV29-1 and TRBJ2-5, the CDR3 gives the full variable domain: SAVISQKPSRDICQRGTSLTIQCQVDSQVTMMFWYRQQPGQSLTLIATANQGSEATYESGFVIDKFPISRPNLTFSTLTVSNMSPEDSSIYLCSVDTGWGETQYFGPGTRLLVL.

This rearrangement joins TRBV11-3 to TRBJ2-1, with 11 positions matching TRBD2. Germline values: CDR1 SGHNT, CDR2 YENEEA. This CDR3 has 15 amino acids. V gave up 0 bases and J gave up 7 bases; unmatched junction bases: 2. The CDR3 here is CASSLDSGGANEQFF. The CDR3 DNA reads TGTGCCAGCAGCTTAGATAGCGGGGGGGCGAATGAGCAGTTCTTC.

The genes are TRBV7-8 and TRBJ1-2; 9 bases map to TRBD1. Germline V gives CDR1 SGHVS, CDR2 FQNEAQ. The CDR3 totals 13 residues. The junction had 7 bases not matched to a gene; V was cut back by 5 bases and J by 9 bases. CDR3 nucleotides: TGTGCCAGCAGCACACAGGGGGCGGGGAGCTACACCTTC. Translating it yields CASSTQGAGSYTF.

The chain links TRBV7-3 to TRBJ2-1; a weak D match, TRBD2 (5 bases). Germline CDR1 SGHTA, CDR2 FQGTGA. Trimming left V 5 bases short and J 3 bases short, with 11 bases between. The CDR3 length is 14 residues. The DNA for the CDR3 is TGTGCCAGCAGCCGTATAGCGAGCTACAATGAGCAGTTCTTC. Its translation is CASSRIASYNEQFF.

This CDR3 is CSARDRGNEQFF. Written as DNA, the CDR3 is TGCAGTGCTAGAGATAGGGGGAATGAGCAGTTCTTC. V is TRBV20-1 and J is TRBJ2-1; D is perhaps TRBD1 (6 bases). Per germline, CDR1 DFQATT and CDR2 SNEGSKA (reference sequence). V dropped 0 bases and J dropped 7 bases, with 7 bases sitting between them. This CDR3 is 12 amino acids long.

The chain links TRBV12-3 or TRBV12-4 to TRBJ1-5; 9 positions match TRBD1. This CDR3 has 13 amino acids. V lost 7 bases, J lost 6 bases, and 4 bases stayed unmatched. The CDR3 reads CASMGQGSQPQHF. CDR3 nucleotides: TGTGCCAGCATGGGACAGGGTAGTCAGCCCCAGCATTTT.

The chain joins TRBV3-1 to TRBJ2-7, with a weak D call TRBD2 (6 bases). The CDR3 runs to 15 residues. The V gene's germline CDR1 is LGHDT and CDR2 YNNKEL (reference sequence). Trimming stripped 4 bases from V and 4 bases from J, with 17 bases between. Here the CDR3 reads CASSLVSGTQYEQYF. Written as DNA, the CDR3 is TGTGCCAGCAGCCTCGTGTCGGGGACTCAATACGAGCAGTACTTC.

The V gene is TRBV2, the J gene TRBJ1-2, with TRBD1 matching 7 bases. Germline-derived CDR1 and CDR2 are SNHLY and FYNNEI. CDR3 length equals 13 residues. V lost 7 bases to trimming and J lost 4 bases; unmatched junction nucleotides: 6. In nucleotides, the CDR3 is TGTGCCAGCAAGGGACAGACTATCTATGGCTACACCTTC. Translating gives CASKGQTIYGYTF.